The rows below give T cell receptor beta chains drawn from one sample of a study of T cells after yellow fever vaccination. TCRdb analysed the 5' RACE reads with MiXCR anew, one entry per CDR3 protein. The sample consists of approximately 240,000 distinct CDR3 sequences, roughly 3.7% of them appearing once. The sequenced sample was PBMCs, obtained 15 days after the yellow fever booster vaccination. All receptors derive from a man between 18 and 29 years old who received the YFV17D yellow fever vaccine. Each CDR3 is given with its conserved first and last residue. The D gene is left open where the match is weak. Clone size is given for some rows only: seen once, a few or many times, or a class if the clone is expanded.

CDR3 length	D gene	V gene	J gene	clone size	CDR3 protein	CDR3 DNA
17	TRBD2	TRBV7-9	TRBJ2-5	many	CASSRLAGLAGEETQYF	TGTGCCAGCAGCCGTCTGGCGGGACTAGCGGGGGAAGAGACCCAGTACTTC
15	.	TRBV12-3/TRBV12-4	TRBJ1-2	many	CASSFSWGGNYGYTF	TGTGCCAGCAGTTTCTCGTGGGGGGGGAACTATGGCTACACCTTC
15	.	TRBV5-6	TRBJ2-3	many	CASSLGGLSTDTQYF	TGTGCCAGCAGCTTGGGTGGTCTAAGCACAGATACGCAGTATTTT
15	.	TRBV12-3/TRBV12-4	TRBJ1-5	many	CAITGGGNSNQPQHF	TGTGCCATCACCGGGGGGGGGAATAGCAATCAGCCCCAGCATTTT
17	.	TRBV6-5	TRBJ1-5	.	CASTIPKGRSAGQPQHF	TGTGCCAGCACCATCCCGAAGGGCAGGTCGGCGGGTCAGCCCCAGCATTTT
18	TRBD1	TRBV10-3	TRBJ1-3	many	CAISETRPGTGTGNTIYF	TGTGCCATCAGTGAGACGAGACCCGGGACAGGGACTGGAAACACCATATATTTT
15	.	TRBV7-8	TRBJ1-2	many	CASSFAVRDTYGYTF	TGTGCCAGCAGCTTTGCTGTTCGGGACACGTATGGCTACACCTTC
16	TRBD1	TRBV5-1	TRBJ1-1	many	CASSLGTGSGNTEAFF	TGCGCCAGCAGCCTAGGGACAGGGTCTGGGAACACTGAAGCTTTCTTT
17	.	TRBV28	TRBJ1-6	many	CASSLSSPSSYNSPLHF	TGTGCCAGCAGTTTATCATCTCCGAGCTCCTATAATTCACCCCTCCACTTT
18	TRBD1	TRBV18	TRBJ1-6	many	CASSPAVQGALLDSPLHF	TGTGCCAGCTCACCAGCAGTTCAGGGGGCGCTTTTAGATTCACCCCTCCACTTT
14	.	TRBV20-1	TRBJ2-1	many	CSFPPGGTYNEQFF	TGCAGTTTCCCTCCCGGGGGCACCTACAATGAGCAGTTCTTC
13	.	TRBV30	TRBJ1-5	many	CAWRRDLNQPQHF	TGTGCCTGGAGAAGGGACCTTAATCAGCCCCAGCATTTT
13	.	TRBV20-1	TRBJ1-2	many	CSASDGNYYGYTF	TGCAGTGCTTCCGACGGAAACTACTATGGCTACACCTTC
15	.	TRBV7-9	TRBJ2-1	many	CASSLATAPNNEQFF	TGTGCCAGCAGCTTAGCCACAGCGCCGAACAATGAGCAGTTCTTC
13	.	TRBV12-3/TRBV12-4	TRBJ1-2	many	CASRSRTGYGYTF	TGTGCCAGCAGATCCCGGACGGGCTATGGCTACACCTTC
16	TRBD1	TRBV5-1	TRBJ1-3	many	CASTTGDAGSGNTIYF	TGCGCCAGTACGACAGGGGACGCGGGATCAGGAAACACCATATATTTT
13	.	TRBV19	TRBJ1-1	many	CASSIEGNTEAFF	TGTGCCAGTAGTATTGAGGGAAACACTGAAGCTTTCTTT
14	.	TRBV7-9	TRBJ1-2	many	CASEAGESNYGYTF	TGTGCCAGCGAGGCGGGGGAGTCGAACTATGGCTACACCTTC
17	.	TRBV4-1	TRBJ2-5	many	CASSPHERGTNQETQYF	TGCGCCAGCAGCCCCCATGAAAGGGGGACAAATCAAGAGACCCAGTACTTC
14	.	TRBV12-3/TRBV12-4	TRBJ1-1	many	CASSPTGKGTEAFF	TGTGCCAGCAGCCCGACAGGAAAGGGGACTGAAGCTTTCTTT
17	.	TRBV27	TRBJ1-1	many	CASSLSPGAMLNTEAFF	TGTGCCAGCAGTTTATCCCCGGGAGCAATGTTGAACACTGAAGCTTTCTTT
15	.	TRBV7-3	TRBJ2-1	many	CASSLTGRVNNEQFF	TGTGCCAGCAGCTTAACGGGTAGGGTGAACAATGAGCAGTTCTTC
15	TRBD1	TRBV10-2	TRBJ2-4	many	CASRAWDRERNIQYF	TGCGCCAGCAGAGCTTGGGACAGGGAGAGAAACATTCAGTACTTC
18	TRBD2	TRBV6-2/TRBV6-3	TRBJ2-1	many	CASSYDFWLAAAYNEQFF	TGTGCCAGCAGTTACGACTTCTGGCTAGCGGCCGCCTACAATGAGCAGTTCTTC
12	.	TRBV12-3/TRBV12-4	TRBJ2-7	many	CASRTKSGILYF	TGTGCCAGCAGGACCAAAAGCGGTATTCTGTACTTC
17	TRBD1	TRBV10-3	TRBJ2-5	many	CASGPGPRGINRETQYF	TGTGCCTCCGGCCCGGGGCCCAGGGGGATCAATCGGGAGACCCAGTACTTC
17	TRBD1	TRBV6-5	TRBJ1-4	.	CASSYSNLGTGSEKLFF	TGTGCCAGCAGTTACTCGAATCTTGGGACAGGGAGTGAAAAACTGTTTTTT
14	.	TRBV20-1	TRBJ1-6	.	CSASSTRENSPLHF	TGCAGTGCCAGCTCGACCCGGGAGAATTCACCCCTCCACTTT
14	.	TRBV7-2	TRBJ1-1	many	CASSLEDTGGRRFF	TGTGCCAGCAGCTTAGAGGATACGGGGGGAAGAAGGTTCTTT
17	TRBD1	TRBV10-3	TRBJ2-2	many	CAISPLGDRMNTGELFF	TGTGCCATCAGTCCCTTAGGGGACAGGATGAACACCGGGGAGCTGTTTTTT
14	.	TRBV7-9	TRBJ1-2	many	CASTHDGPNYGYTF	TGTGCCAGCACACACGACGGTCCTAACTATGGCTACACCTTC
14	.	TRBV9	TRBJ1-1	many	CASSVALLNTEAFF	TGTGCCAGCAGCGTAGCCTTGCTGAACACTGAAGCTTTCTTT
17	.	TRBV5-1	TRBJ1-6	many	CASSLRSAQGRNSPLHF	TGCGCCAGCAGCTTACGCTCAGCCCAGGGGCGTAATTCACCCCTCCACTTT
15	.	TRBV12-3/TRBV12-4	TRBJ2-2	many	CASRGDSFSTGELFF	TGTGCCAGCAGAGGAGACAGTTTTTCCACCGGGGAGCTGTTTTTT
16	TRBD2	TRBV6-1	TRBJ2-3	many	CASRGPLAAAWNTQYF	TGTGCCAGCAGGGGGCCACTAGCGGCCGCTTGGAATACGCAGTATTTT
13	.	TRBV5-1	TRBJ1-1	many	CASSLAGNTEAFF	TGCGCCAGCAGCTTGGCAGGGAACACTGAAGCTTTCTTT
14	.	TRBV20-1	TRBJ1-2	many	CSATETTKAYGYTF	TGCAGTGCTACGGAAACCACAAAAGCCTATGGCTACACCTTC
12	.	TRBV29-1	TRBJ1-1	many	CSVDRQFLGAFF	TGCAGCGTTGATCGGCAGTTTTTGGGAGCTTTCTTT
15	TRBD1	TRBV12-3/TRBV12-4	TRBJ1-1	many	CASRQGRGMNTEAFF	TGTGCCAGCCGACAGGGCAGGGGAATGAACACTGAAGCTTTCTTT
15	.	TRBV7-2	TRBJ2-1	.	CASSRGSPDGNEQFF	TGTGCCAGCAGCCGGGGGTCCCCCGACGGGAATGAGCAGTTCTTC
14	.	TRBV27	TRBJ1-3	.	CAAKPYPSGNTIYF	TGTGCCGCAAAGCCTTACCCCTCTGGAAACACCATATATTTT
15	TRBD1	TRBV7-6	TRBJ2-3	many	CASSYRTGDTDTQYF	TGTGCCAGCAGCTACCGGACAGGGGACACAGATACGCAGTATTTT
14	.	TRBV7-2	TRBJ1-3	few	CASSLMLSGNTIYF	TGTGCCAGCAGCTTAATGCTATCTGGAAACACCATATATTTT
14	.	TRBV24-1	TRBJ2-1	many	CATSDLGGSDEQFF	TGTGCCACCAGTGATTTGGGCGGGTCCGATGAGCAGTTCTTC
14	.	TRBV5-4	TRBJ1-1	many	CASSLDMENTEAFF	TGTGCCAGCAGCTTGGACATGGAGAACACTGAAGCTTTCTTT
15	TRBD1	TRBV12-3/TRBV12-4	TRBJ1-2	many	CASSFGTGDFYGYTF	TGTGCCAGCAGTTTCGGGACAGGAGACTTCTATGGCTACACCTTC
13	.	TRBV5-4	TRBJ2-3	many	CASSFPRSGTQYF	TGTGCCAGCAGCTTTCCCCGGTCGGGTACGCAGTATTTT
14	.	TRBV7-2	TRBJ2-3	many	CASSPPERTDTQYF	TGTGCCAGCAGCCCTCCCGAGCGCACAGATACGCAGTATTTT
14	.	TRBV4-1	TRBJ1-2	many	CASSQVMVNYGYTF	TGCGCCAGCAGCCAAGTTATGGTAAACTATGGCTACACCTTC
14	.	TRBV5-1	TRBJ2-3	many	CASSFEGNTDTQYF	TGCGCCAGCAGCTTCGAGGGGAACACAGATACGCAGTATTTT
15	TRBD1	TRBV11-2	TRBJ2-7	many	CASSLLTGGWGEQYF	TGTGCCAGCAGCCTCCTTACAGGGGGCTGGGGCGAGCAGTACTTC
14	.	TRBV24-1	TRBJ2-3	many	CATSEAGRTDTQYF	TGTGCCACCAGTGAGGCAGGGAGGACAGATACGCAGTATTTT
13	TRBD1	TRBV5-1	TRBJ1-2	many	CASAQGGSSGYTF	TGCGCCAGCGCCCAGGGGGGGAGTAGTGGCTACACCTTC
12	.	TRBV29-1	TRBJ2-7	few	CSVETGTYEQYF	TGCAGCGTTGAAACCGGGACCTACGAGCAGTACTTC
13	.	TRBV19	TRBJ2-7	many	CASSVDLSYEQYF	TGTGCCAGTAGTGTGGACCTCTCCTACGAGCAGTACTTC
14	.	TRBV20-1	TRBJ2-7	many	CSAPRSGFSYEQYF	TGCAGTGCACCTCGGTCGGGCTTTTCCTACGAGCAGTACTTC